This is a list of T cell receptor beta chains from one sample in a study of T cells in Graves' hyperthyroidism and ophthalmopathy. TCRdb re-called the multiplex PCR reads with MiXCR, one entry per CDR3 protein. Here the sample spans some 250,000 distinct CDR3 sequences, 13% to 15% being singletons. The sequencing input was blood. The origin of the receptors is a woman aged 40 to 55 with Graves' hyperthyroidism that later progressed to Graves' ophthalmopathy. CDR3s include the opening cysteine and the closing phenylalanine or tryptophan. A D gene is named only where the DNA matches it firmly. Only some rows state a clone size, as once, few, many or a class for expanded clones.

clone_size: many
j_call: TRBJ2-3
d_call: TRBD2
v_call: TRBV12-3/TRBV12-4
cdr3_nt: TGTGCCAGCACCTCTCGCGGGGTAGCGGGAGTGGATACGCAGTATTTT
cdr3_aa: CASTSRGVAGVDTQYF

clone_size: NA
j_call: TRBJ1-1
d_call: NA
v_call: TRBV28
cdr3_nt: TGTGCCAGCGGGCCGACAAGGCCCATGAACACTGAAGCTTTCTTT
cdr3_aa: CASGPTRPMNTEAFF

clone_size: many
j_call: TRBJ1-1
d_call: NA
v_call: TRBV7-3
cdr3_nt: TGTGCCAGCAGCTCAACGGACACTGAAGCTTTCTTT
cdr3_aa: CASSSTDTEAFF

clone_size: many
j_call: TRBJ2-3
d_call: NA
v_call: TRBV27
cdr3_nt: TGTGCCAGCACCCCCGACCCCATAGATGGCCCCCAGTATTTT
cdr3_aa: CASTPDPIDGPQYF

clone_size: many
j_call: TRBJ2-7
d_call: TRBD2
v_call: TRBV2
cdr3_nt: TGTGCCAGCAGTGGTCTTAGCGGGAGGGGAACCTACGAGCAGTACTTC
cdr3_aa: CASSGLSGRGTYEQYF

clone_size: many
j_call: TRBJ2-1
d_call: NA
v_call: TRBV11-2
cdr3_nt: TGTGCCAGCAGCTTAGTAGCCGGGTTTTCTAATGAGCAGTTCTTC
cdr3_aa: CASSLVAGFSNEQFF

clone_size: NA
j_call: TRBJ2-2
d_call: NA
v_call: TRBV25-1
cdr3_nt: TGTGCCAGCAGTGAATCGTTCAGTTACACCGGGGAGCTGTTTTTT
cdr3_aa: CASSESFSYTGELFF

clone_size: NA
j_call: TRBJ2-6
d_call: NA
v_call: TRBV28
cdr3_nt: TGTGCCAGCAGCGGGGCCATGGGTTTTGGGACCAACGTCCTGACTTTC
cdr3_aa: CASSGAMGFGTNVLTF

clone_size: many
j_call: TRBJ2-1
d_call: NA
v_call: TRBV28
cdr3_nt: TGTGCCAGCAGCCCCCCGGCCGAAAGGGATGAGCAGTTCTTC
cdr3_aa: CASSPPAERDEQFF

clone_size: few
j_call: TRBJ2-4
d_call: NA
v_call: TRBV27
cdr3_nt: TGTGCCAGCTCAAAGGACGGGGTAGCCAAAAACATTCAGTACTTC
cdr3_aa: CASSKDGVAKNIQYF

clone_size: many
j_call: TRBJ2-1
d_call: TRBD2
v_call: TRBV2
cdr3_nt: TGTGCCAGCAGAGATTACATACCGGGACTAGCGGATATCTACAATGAGCAGTTCTTC
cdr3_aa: CASRDYIPGLADIYNEQFF

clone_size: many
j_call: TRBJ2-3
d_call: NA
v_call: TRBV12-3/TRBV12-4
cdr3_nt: TGTGCCAGCACCGGGCAGAGCCTTAGCACAGATACGCAGTATTTT
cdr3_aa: CASTGQSLSTDTQYF

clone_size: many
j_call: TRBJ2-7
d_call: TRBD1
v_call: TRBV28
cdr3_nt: TGTGCCAGCAGTTTATCCCCACCCTCTGCTACCGGGACAGGAAGACTCTACGAGCAGTACTTC
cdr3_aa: CASSLSPPSATGTGRLYEQYF

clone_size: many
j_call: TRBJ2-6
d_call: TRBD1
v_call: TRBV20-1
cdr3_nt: TGCAGTGCTACAGGGACAGGCTCTGGGGCCAACGTCCTGACTTTC
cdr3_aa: CSATGTGSGANVLTF

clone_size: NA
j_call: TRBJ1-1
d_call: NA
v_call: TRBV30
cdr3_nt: TGTGCCTGGGGGGGGGCACCGGCGGGTACTGAAGCTTTCTTT
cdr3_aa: CAWGGAPAGTEAFF

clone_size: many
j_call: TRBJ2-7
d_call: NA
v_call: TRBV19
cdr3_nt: TGTGCCAGTAGTATGTCGGACAGCATCTCCTACGAGCAGTACTTC
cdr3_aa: CASSMSDSISYEQYF

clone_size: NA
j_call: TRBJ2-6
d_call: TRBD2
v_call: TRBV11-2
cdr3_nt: TGTGCCAGCAGCTTAAGGGCAGAGGGGACTACTGGGGCCAACGTCCTGACTTTC
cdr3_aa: CASSLRAEGTTGANVLTF

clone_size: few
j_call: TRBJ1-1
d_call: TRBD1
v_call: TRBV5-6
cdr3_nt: TGTGCCAGCAGCATGGACAGGGATCAAACTGAAGCTTTCTTT
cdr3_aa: CASSMDRDQTEAFF

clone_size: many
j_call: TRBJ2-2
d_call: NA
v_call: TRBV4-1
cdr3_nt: TGCGCCAGCGCCGCCCCAGTGGGCGGGGAGCTGTTTTTT
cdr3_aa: CASAAPVGGELFF

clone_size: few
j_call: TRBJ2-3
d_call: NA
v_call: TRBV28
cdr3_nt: TGTGCCAGCAGTCCTCGGGGGACAACGCAGTATTTT
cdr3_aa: CASSPRGTTQYF

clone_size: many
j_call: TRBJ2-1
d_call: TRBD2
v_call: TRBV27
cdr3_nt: TGTGCCAGCAGTCCATCGGCGGGAGGGCACTACAATGAGCAGTTCTTC
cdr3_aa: CASSPSAGGHYNEQFF

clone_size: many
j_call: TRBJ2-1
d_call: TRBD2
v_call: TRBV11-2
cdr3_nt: TGTGCCAGCAGCTTAGCGGGAGGAGTCAATGAGCAGTTCTTC
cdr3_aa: CASSLAGGVNEQFF

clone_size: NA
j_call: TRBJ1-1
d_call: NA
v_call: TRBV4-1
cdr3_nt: TGCGCCAGCAGCCTACTACTTTACGGACGGAACGAAGCTTTCTTT
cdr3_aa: CASSLLLYGRNEAFF

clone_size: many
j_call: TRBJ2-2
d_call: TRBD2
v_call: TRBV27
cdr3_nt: TGTGCCAGCAGGGGGCTAGCGGAGTACACCGGGGAGCTGTTTTTT
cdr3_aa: CASRGLAEYTGELFF

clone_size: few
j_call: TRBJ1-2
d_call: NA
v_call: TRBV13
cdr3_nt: TGTGCCAGCAGCTTAGGCCGGGGCCGGTCCGCCCCCAACTATGGCTACACCTTC
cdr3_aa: CASSLGRGRSAPNYGYTF

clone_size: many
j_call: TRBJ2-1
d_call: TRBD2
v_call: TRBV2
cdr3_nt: TGTGCCAGCGCCCCGAGAAGCGGGAGGGCGGGGGATGAGCAGTTCTTC
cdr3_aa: CASAPRSGRAGDEQFF

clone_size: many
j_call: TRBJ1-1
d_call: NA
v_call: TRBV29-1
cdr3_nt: TGCAGCGTTGAAACGGGTCCCACTGAAGCTTTCTTT
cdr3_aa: CSVETGPTEAFF

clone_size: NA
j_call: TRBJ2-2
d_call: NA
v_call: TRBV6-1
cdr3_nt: TGTGCCAGCGCCACCGTCTGGCGACTAACAAGTTCCGGGGAGCTGTTTTTT
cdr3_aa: CASATVWRLTSSGELFF

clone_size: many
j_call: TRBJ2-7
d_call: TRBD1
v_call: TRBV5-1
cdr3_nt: TGCGCCAGCAGCTTACAGGGGGCGGTCTCCTACGAGCAGTACTTC
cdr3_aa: CASSLQGAVSYEQYF

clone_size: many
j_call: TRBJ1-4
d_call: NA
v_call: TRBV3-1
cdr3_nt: TGTGCCAGCAGCCAATTTATCTTGGACAGAGCGGCCCGAGAAAAACTGTTTTTT
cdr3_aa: CASSQFILDRAAREKLFF

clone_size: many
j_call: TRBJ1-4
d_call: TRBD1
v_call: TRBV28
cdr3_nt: TGTGCCAGCAGTTTTGGGACAGGGGATGAAAAACTGTTTTTT
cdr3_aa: CASSFGTGDEKLFF

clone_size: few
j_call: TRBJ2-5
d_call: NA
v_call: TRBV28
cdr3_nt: TGTGCCAGCAGAGGGGGGGCCCAAGAGACCCAGTACTTC
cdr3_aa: CASRGGAQETQYF

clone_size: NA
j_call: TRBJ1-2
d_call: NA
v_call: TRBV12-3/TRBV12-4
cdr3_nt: TGTGCCAGCAGTTTAAAGTCCGGCTATGGCTACACCTTC
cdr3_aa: CASSLKSGYGYTF

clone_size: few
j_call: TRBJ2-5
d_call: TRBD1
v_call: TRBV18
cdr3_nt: TGTGCCATCTCCCCGGACAGGGGTCTGGAGACCCAGTACTTC
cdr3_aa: CAISPDRGLETQYF

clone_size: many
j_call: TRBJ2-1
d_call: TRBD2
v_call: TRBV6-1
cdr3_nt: TGTGCCAGCACCTTGACTAGCTGGGTCGACAATGAGCAGTTCTTC
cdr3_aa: CASTLTSWVDNEQFF

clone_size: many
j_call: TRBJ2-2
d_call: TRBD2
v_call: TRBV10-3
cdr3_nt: TGTGCCATCAGCCTAGCGGGAGTGGAGCTGTTTTTT
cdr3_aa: CAISLAGVELFF

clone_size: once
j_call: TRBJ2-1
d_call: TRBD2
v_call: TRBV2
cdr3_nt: TGTGCCAGCATTCCCCTAGCGGGAGTATCCTACAATGAGCAGTTCTTC
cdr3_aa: CASIPLAGVSYNEQFF

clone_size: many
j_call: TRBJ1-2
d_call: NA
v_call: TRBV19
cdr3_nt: TGTGCCAGTTCAGACAGGTACCATGGCTACACCTTC
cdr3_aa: CASSDRYHGYTF

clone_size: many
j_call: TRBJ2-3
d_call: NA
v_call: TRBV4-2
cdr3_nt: TGTGCCAGCAGCCAAGACCGCCAGGGGACAGATACGCAGTATTTT
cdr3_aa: CASSQDRQGTDTQYF

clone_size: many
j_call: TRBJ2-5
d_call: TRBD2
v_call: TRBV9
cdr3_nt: TGTGCCAGCAGCGCGACTAGCGGGACCCGCCAAGAGACCCAGTACTTC
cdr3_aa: CASSATSGTRQETQYF

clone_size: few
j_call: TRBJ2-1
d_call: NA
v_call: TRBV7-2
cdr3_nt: TGTGCCAGCAGCTTAGATGGGACAAGCAATGAGCAGTTCTTC
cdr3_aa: CASSLDGTSNEQFF

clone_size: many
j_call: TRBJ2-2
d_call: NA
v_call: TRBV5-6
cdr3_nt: TGTGCCAGCTTTGGCAGGAGGACCGGGGAGCTGTTTTTT
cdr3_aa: CASFGRRTGELFF

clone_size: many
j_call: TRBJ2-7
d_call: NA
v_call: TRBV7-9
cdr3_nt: TGTGCCAGCAGCCGGGGGACAGCCTACGAGCAGTACTTC
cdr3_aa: CASSRGTAYEQYF

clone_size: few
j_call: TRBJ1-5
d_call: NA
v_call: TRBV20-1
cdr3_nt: TGCAGTGCAAGTGGGGGCAAGGGGTATAGCAATCAGCCCCAGCATTTT
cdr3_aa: CSASGGKGYSNQPQHF

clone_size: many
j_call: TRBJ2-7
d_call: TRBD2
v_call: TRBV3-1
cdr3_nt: TGTGCCAGCAGCCCGCTAGCGGGCCGTGGAGACGAGCAGTACTTC
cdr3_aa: CASSPLAGRGDEQYF

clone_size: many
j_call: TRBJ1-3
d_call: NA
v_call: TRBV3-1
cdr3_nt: TGTGCCAGCAGCCAAGATCTGGACACCATATATTTT
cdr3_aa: CASSQDLDTIYF

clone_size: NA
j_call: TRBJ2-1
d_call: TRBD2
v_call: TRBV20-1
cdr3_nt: TGCAGTGCCACCGGGACTAGCGGGGGTTCCAGGAGAAATGAGCAGTTCTTC
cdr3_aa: CSATGTSGGSRRNEQFF

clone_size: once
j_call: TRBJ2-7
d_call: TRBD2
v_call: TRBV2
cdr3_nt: TGTGCCAGCAGTTCCAGCGGGGCGGCCTTCTACGAGCAGTACTTC
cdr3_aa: CASSSSGAAFYEQYF

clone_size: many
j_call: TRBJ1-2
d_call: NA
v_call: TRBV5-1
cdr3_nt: TGCGCCAGCAGCTTGACAGGGTCCGGCAACTATGGCTACACCTTC
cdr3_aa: CASSLTGSGNYGYTF

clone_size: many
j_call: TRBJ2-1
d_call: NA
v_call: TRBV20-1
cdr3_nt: TGCAGTGCTCCAGTAGAGGGCTACAATGAGCAGTTCTTC
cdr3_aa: CSAPVEGYNEQFF

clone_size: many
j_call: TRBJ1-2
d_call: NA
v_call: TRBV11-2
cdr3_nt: TGTGCCAGCAGCTTCGCGAGGTCTAACTATGGCTACACCTTC
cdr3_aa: CASSFARSNYGYTF

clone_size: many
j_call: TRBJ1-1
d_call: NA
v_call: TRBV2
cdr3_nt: TGTGCCAGCAGTGAGCAGCGAATGAACACTGAAGCTTTCTTT
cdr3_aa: CASSEQRMNTEAFF

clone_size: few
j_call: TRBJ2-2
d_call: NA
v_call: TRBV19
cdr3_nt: TGTGCCAGTAGTATCCAGTTAACCGGGGAGCTGTTTTTT
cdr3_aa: CASSIQLTGELFF

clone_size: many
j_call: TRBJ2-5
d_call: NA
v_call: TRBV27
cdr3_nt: TGTGCCAGCAGCCGGGGCTCAGCAATTGGGGAAGAGACCCAGTACTTC
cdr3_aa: CASSRGSAIGEETQYF